These 23 T cell receptor beta chains were all obtained from the same sample, sequenced in a study of T-cell memory formation after mild COVID-19 (dated by TCRdb to the early 2020s). The library was generated by 5' RACE. TCRdb shows the sequencer as Illumina NovaSeq 6000. TCRdb applied fastp at Q25 and MiXCR to the public reads, then kept only in-frame beta chains. Identical CDR3 protein sequences are pooled into one entry, listed with their most common genes and DNA. The sample records roughly 510,000 distinct CDR3 sequences, 17% of which are singletons. Jointly, the top ten make up less than 10% of the sample. The sequenced sample was PBMCs or a T cell subset sorted from them (not recorded which). Receptors originate from an adult woman who had mild COVID-19 (a few samples of this study predate the infection). The sample titles of this study are shuffled in the database, so cell type and time point are left out; the donor was told from shared clones.

This clonotype has more than one count but fewer than ten. The gene calls are TRBV5-4 and TRBJ2-1; the D is unclear. The V and J ends lost 4 bases and 0 bases respectively, with 14 bases between them. The CDR3 spans 16 residues. Looked up from germline, CDR1 is SGHNT and CDR2 is YYREEE (reference sequence). CDR3 DNA sequence: TGTGCCAGCAGCCCAGGACGGTTCGGCTCCTACAATGAGCAGTTCTTC. The encoded protein is CASSPGRFGSYNEQFF.

The V gene is TRBV20-1, the J gene TRBJ2-1; TRBD2 agrees at 8 bases. The length of the CDR3 is 14 residues. Germline lookup yields CDR1 DFQATT and CDR2 SNEGSKA (reference sequence). Trimming at V came to 3 bases and at J to 1 base, leaving 2 bases not matched to a gene. CDR3 DNA sequence: TGCAGTGCTAGCGGGAGGGGGTCCTACAATGAGCAGTTCTTC. Translating gives CSASGRGSYNEQFF.

This clonotype was picked up many times. A junction boundary mismatches the germline segment, possibly from a read error. The chain combines TRBV3-1 with TRBJ1-1, with D uncertain. This CDR3 contains 14 residues. CDR1 is LGHDT and CDR2 is YNNKEL in the germline V gene (reference sequence). The CDR3 DNA sequence: TGTGCCAGCACCCAACGGGGTCCAAACACTGAAGCTTTCTTT. It codes for CASTQRGPNTEAFF.

This clonotype was seen a few times. The chain recombines TRBV20-1 with TRBJ2-3; maybe TRBD2 (7 bases). Germline assignment: CDR1 DFQATT and CDR2 SNEGSKA (reference sequence). V shed 4 bases and J shed 1 base, with 12 bases lying between them. The CDR3 spans 14 residues. This chain's CDR3 is CSATRGARTDTQYF. DNA for the CDR3: TGCAGTGCTACCCGGGGGGCCCGCACAGATACGCAGTATTTT.

In this sample, this clonotype turned up a few times. V gene TRBV19 combines with J gene TRBJ1-6, with TRBD1 matching over 10 bases. The V gene end was trimmed by 3 bases and the J gene end by 10 bases; junction bases not matched to a gene: 6. In germline, CDR1 is LNHDA, CDR2 SQIVND (reference sequence). This CDR3 is 15 amino acids long. Written as DNA, the CDR3 is TGTGCCAGTAGTATTGAAGGGACAGGGGTCTCACCCCTCCACTTT. The encoded protein is CASSIEGTGVSPLHF.

Many counts were recorded for this clonotype. The rearrangement links TRBV7-9 to TRBJ2-2; D gene uncertain. The V end lost 2 bases, the J end lost 6 bases, and 1 base lay between the germline ends. This CDR3 has 11 amino acids. Germline CDR1 SEHNR, CDR2 FQNEAQ (reference sequence). The CDR3 DNA is TGTGCCAGCAGCTTATCCGGGGAGCTGTTTTTT. Residues: CASSLSGELFF.

This clonotype was counted only a few times. This chain links TRBV7-9 with TRBJ1-1; D possibly corresponds to TRBD1 (5 bases). Germline loops: CDR1 SEHNR, CDR2 FQNEAQ (reference sequence). V dropped 1 base and J dropped 4 bases, with 13 bases sitting between them. The CDR3 has 15 residues. The CDR3 DNA follows: TGTGCCAGCAGCTTAGAAAATGCAGGGAGCACTGAAGCTTTCTTT. Its protein product is CASSLENAGSTEAFF.

This clonotype has a count of ten or more. V usage is TRBV27 and J usage is TRBJ2-2, with D unresolved. The CDR3 is 13 amino acids. The germline V gene encodes CDR1 MNHEY and CDR2 SMNVEV (reference sequence). V lost 6 bases to trimming and J lost 4 bases, with 9 bases between them. The CDR3 DNA sequence: TGTGCCAGCAGCTTCGGGCGCACCGGGGAGCTGTTTTTT. This translates into CASSFGRTGELFF.

This clonotype was counted a few times. The chain couples TRBV7-9 to TRBJ2-7; 7 nucleotides line up with TRBD1. The CDR3 covers 13 residues. The V segment lost 5 bases and the J segment 5 bases; nucleotides outside the gene matches: 6. Germline CDR1 and CDR2: SEHNR and FQNEAQ (reference sequence). This chain's CDR3 is CASSPTGIHEQYF. The CDR3 DNA is TGTGCCAGCAGCCCGACAGGGATCCACGAGCAGTACTTC.

The sample holds a few counts of this clonotype. The chain links TRBV4-1 to TRBJ1-2, with D possibly matching TRBD1 (6 bases). The CDR3 consists of 18 residues. The ends were cut back, 0 bases at V and 4 bases at J, with 21 bases in the middle. Germline CDR1 MGHRA, CDR2 YSYEKL. CDR3 sequence (DNA): TGCGCCAGCAGCCAAGATCGATCGAGGGGGGGTGTTGGCTATGGCTACACCTTC. Its protein product is CASSQDRSRGGVGYGYTF.

This clonotype was found many times. The chain is built from TRBV3-1 and TRBJ1-1; D is ambiguous. Germline V lookup: CDR1 LGHDT, CDR2 YNNKEL (reference sequence). The CDR3 loop spans 13 amino acids. The V and J ends lost 6 bases and 1 base respectively, with 9 bases between them. CDR3 sequence reads: CASSHGGNTEAFF. CDR3 DNA sequence: TGTGCCAGCAGTCACGGCGGGAACACTGAAGCTTTCTTT.

This clonotype was detected a few times. This chain connects TRBV6-4 to TRBJ2-1; TRBD2 matches 8 bases. Germline CDR1 MRHNA, CDR2 SNTAGT. The length of the CDR3 is 15 residues. After removal of 6 bases from V and 6 bases from J, the junction contained 10 bases not matched to a gene. The CDR3, as DNA: TGTGCCAGCAGCTCGGGACGGGGGGGCCTCAATGAGCAGTTCTTC. It encodes CASSSGRGGLNEQFF.

V gene TRBV7-6 combines with J gene TRBJ2-7; 13 bases align to TRBD2. The length of the CDR3 is 15 residues. J gave up 6 bases and V 5 bases, and 7 bases lay outside the gene matches. CDR1 SGHVS and CDR2 FNYEAQ come from the germline V gene. For the CDR3, the DNA is TGTGCCAGCAGCGCGGGACTAGCGGGGACAGTCGAGCAGTACTTC. Its translation: CASSAGLAGTVEQYF.

This clonotype occurred a few times. The chain uses TRBV6-1 and TRBJ2-4, with D unclear. Germline values: CDR1 MNHNS, CDR2 SASEGT. V lost 8 bases and J 0 bases, leaving 17 bases between the germline ends. The length of the CDR3 is 16 residues. The CDR3 nucleotides are TGTGCCAGCGGGGAACCCCTAAGGTTAGCCAAAAACATTCAGTACTTC. Translating it yields CASGEPLRLAKNIQYF.

This clonotype was counted a few times. The rearrangement links TRBV25-1 to TRBJ2-7; TRBD1 matches at 11 bases. The trim removed 4 bases at V and 5 bases at J, leaving 1 base unmatched. CDR1 and CDR2 (germline): MGHDK, SYGVNS. The CDR3 is 13 residues long. CDR3 coding DNA: TGTGCCAGCAGTGGGGACAGGGGGGACGAGCAGTACTTC. It encodes CASSGDRGDEQYF.

The rearrangement uses TRBV21-1 and TRBJ1-2; TRBD1, as called in the table, went unchecked against the DNA. TRBV21-1 has pseudogene status. The length of the CDR3 is 15 residues. Here the CDR3 DNA reads TGTGCCAGCAGCAAAGGGGGGAGGGGGCGTAATGGCTACACCTTC. Translated: CASSKGGRGRNGYTF.

The chain employs TRBV9 and TRBJ1-1, with TRBD1 as a possible D gene (5 bases). CDR1 and CDR2 (germline): SGDLS, YYNGEE. The V end lost 0 bases, the J end lost 9 bases, and 12 bases lay between the germline ends. This CDR3 is 13 amino acids long. The CDR3 reads CASSVVGGAQAFF. CDR3 DNA: TGTGCCAGCAGCGTAGTGGGGGGAGCCCAAGCTTTCTTT.

This clonotype has at least ten counts. The chain is built from TRBV19 and TRBJ1-1; TRBD1 matches 7 bases. The CDR3 extends over 17 amino acids. Germline lookup yields CDR1 LNHDA and CDR2 SQIVND (reference sequence). The junction had 16 bases not matched to a gene; V was cut back by 9 bases and J by 0 bases. The CDR3 region is CASTLAGTAMMNTEAFF. The DNA for the CDR3 is TGTGCCAGCACCCTCGCCGGGACAGCGATGATGAACACTGAAGCTTTCTTT.

This clonotype was recorded at least ten times. V is TRBV5-1 and J is TRBJ2-7; TRBD1 agrees at 8 bases. The junction had 9 bases not matched to a gene; V was cut back by 4 bases and J by 3 bases. The CDR3 is made up of 15 amino acids. Germline values: CDR1 SGHRS, CDR2 YFSETQ. CDR3 DNA: TGCGCCAGCAGCGTCGGGACAGGTAGCTTCTACGAGCAGTACTTC. This codes for CASSVGTGSFYEQYF.

In its sample, this clonotype was seen many times. This chain connects TRBV27 to TRBJ1-2; TRBD1 matches at 7 bases. The V gene's germline CDR1 is MNHEY and CDR2 SMNVEV (reference sequence). J gave up 7 bases and V 5 bases, and 4 bases lay outside the gene matches. There are 12 residues in the CDR3. The CDR3 DNA reads as TGTGCCAGCAGTACCCGGGACAGTGGCTACACCTTC. Translating gives CASSTRDSGYTF.

This clonotype was recorded a few times. The chain combines TRBV4-1 with TRBJ1-1, with D maybe TRBD1 (5 bases). This CDR3 has 13 residues. CDR1 MGHRA and CDR2 YSYEKL come from the germline V gene. V lost 0 bases to trimming and J lost 7 bases, with 9 bases between them. The CDR3 coding sequence is TGCGCCAGCAGCCAAGATAGGGGTTTTGAAGCTTTCTTT. It specifies CASSQDRGFEAFF.

The rearrangement joins TRBV29-1 to TRBJ2-5; D unresolved. V was clipped by 4 bases and J by 1 base, with 10 bases between them. Germline loops: CDR1 SQVTM, CDR2 ANQGSEA. The CDR3 loop spans 13 amino acids. The chain's CDR3 is CSVGGRFQETQYF. As DNA, the CDR3 is TGCAGCGTTGGGGGTCGCTTCCAAGAGACCCAGTACTTC.

This clonotype was detected only a few times. The V gene is TRBV3-1, the J gene TRBJ2-7; D not resolved. The V and J ends lost 1 base and 1 base respectively, with 8 bases between them. Germline V gives CDR1 LGHDT, CDR2 YNNKEL (reference sequence). The CDR3 totals 14 residues. CDR3 nucleotides: TGTGCCAGCAGCCAAGGGCCGGGTTCCTACGAGCAGTACTTC. Protein product: CASSQGPGSYEQYF.